Described below is a single T cell receptor (beta chain) sequence and its context. This clonotype was seen repeatedly, ten times or more. Its antigen is currently not known. Base qualities are not recorded, but no much larger clone differs from it by a single base. This sample is drawn from a study of response to subunit inactivated influenza vaccine listed by TCRdb under 2018. A note on the overall study: Deep quantitative T cell receptor repertoire profiling was used in the study to track responses to a trivalent subunit inactivated influenza vaccine.

Libraries were constructed by RT-PCR. Instrument used: Illumina HiSeq 2500. TCRdb took the public reads, trimmed them with fastp at Q25, ran MiXCR for clone calling and kept in-frame beta chains. Rows are combined by CDR3 protein, so each entry shows the most common genes and DNA. This sample comprises fewer than 600,000 distinct CDR3 sequences, under 8.5% of them detected only once. The ten largest clones capture around 12% of the sample. Overall study outcomes, separate from this receptor: It was suggested by the authors that each seasonal influenza vaccination may recruit only a limited number of new T cells.

This clonotype originated in a man aged 50 to 69 who received an inactivated influenza vaccine. Donor details come from another sample of the same person, matched by shared clones. The sequencing here drew on PBMCs from blood, taken less than 25 months after vaccination.

The sequenced DNA is TGCGCCAGCAGCTTGGAGGAGCAGGGTCTTCACTACGAGCAGTACTTC. Translated, it reads CASSLEEQGLHYEQYF. The V and J genes are TRBV5-1 and TRBJ2-7; the best D guess is TRBD1, with 5 bases matching. The junction shows trimming of 0 bases on V and 3 bases on J, plus 16 bases between the germline ends. The CDR3 has 16 amino acids, counting the end cysteine and phenylalanine. The CDR3 DNA has 48 bases and is translated from base 1. CDR1 and CDR2 (SGHRS, YFSETQ) derive from the germline V gene.